Reported below is one T cell receptor (beta chain). Its matching antigen is unknown. This specimen belongs to a study of shared clonotypes between healthy human individuals. The wider study: The composition of the donors was a couple of women and a few men aged 18 to 49.

Looked up from germline, CDR1 is SGHAT and CDR2 is FQNNGV. V gave up 3 bases and J gave up 2 bases; unmatched junction bases: 6. The CDR3 has 16 amino acids. Around 30,000 T cell genomes, or approximately 270 ng DNA, went into replicate PCRs of unsorted PBMC. Some clones are missing from TCRdb's copy, which holds only in-frame ones; the method was immunoSEQ multiplex PCR. The sample yields more than 400,000 clones, 60% to 80% seen once. The study, taken as a whole, reports: Sampling covered nothing but blood. Tissue TCR repertoires likely differ from those found in blood.

The chain carries TRBV11-2 and TRBJ2-3; TRBD2 matches at 9 bases. This sequence was found in a woman in her forties in good health. Some clones in this sample may be carry-over from other donors' samples. The sample taken for sequencing was PBMCs. The CDR3 DNA follows: TGTGCCAGCAGCTTTTCCCTAGCGGGGCCCACAGATACGCAGTATTTT. It is translated as CASSFSLAGPTDTQYF.